This TCR beta chain came from a study of CD8+CD57+ T cells in acquired aplastic anemia. Germline CDR1 and CDR2: ENHRY and SYGVKD. This CDR3 has 17 residues. Trimming stripped 2 bases from V and 0 bases from J, with 11 bases between. It was genomic DNA that served as the template for profiling TCR beta VDJ and CDR3. TCRdb analysed the reads with MiXCR anew, one entry per CDR3 protein. This sample has 200,000 or so distinct CDR3 sequences, with roughly 64% found just once. The TCR sequence derives from a human donor with severe aplastic anemia or a healthy control (not recorded which). Source material: sorted CD4+, CD8+, or CD8+CD57+ T cells (not recorded which) from PBMCs. The rearrangement uses TRBV10-3 and TRBJ1-6; D not resolved. This chain's CDR3 is CAISEGKWSSYNSPLHF. The CDR3 region has the DNA TGTGCCATCAGTGAGGGGAAGTGGAGCTCCTATAATTCACCCCTCCACTTT.